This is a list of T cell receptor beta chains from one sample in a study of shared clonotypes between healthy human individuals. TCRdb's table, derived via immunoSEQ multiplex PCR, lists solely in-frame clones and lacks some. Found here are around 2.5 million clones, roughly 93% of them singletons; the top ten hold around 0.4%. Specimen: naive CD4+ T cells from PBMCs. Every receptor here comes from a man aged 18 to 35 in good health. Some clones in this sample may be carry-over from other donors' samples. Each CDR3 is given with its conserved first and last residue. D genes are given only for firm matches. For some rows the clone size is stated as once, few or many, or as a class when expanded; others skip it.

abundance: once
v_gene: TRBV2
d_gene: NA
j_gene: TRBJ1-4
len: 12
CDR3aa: CASIGAGEKLFF
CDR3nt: TGTGCCAGCATCGGAGCAGGGGAGAAACTGTTTTTT

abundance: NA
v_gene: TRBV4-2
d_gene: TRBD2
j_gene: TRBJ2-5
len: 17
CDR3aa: CASSQEVGTSGQETQYF
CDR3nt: TGTGCCAGCAGCCAAGAGGTCGGGACTAGCGGACAAGAGACCCAGTACTTC

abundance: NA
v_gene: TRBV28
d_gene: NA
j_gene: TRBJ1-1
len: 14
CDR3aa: CASSPRTVAGRAFF
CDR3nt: TGTGCCAGCAGTCCCCGTACAGTGGCAGGGCGGGCTTTCTTT

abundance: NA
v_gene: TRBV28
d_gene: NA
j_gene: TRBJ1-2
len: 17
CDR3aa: CASSSPLISGGYVGYTF
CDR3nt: TGTGCCAGCAGTTCCCCCTTGATATCGGGAGGTTATGTTGGCTACACCTTC

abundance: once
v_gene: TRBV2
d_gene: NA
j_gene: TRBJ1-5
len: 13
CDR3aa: CASTRVLNQPQHF
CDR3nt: TGTGCCAGCACGAGGGTGCTGAATCAGCCCCAGCATTTT

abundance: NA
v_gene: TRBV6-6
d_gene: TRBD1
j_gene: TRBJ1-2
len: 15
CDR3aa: CASSYGATGSPGYTF
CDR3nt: TGTGCCAGCAGTTACGGGGCGACAGGGTCGCCTGGCTACACCTTC

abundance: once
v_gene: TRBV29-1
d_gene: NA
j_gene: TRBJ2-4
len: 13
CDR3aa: CSVLGLAKNIQYF
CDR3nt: TGCAGCGTTTTGGGACTAGCCAAAAACATTCAGTACTTC

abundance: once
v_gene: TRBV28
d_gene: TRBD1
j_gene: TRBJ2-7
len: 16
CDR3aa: CASSARTGGFSYEQYF
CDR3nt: TGTGCCAGCAGTGCCCGGACAGGGGGGTTCTCCTACGAGCAGTACTTC

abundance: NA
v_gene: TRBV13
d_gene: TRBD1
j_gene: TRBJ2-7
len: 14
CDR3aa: CASSPRDRYYEQYF
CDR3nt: TGTGCCAGCAGCCCCCGGGACAGGTACTACGAGCAGTACTTC

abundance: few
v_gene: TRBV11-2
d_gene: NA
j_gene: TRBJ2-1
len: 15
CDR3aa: CASSPDTGIYNEQFF
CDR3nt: TGTGCCAGCAGCCCAGACACGGGGATCTACAATGAGCAGTTCTTC

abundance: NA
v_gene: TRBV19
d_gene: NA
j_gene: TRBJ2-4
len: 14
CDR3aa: CASSTGRRGDIQYF
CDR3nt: TGTGCCAGTAGTACGGGTCGTCGGGGAGACATTCAGTACTTC

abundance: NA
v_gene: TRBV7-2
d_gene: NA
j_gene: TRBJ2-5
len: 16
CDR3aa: CASSLLGAGVSETQYF
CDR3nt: TGTGCCAGCAGCTTACTAGGGGCAGGTGTATCGGAGACCCAGTACTTC

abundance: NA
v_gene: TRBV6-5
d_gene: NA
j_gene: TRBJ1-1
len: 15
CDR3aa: CASSSPGQLNTEAFF
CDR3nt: TGTGCCAGCAGTTCGCCGGGACAACTGAACACTGAAGCTTTCTTT

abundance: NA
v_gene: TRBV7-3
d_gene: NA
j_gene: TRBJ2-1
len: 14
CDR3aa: CASSLGLGGNEQFF
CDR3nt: TGTGCCAGCAGCTTAGGACTAGGGGGCAATGAGCAGTTCTTC

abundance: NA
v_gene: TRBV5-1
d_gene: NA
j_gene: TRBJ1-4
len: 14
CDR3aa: CASSHSTTNEKLFF
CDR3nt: TGCGCCAGCAGCCACTCTACAACTAATGAAAAACTGTTTTTT

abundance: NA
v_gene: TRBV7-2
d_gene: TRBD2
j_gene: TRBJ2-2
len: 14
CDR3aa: CASSLLAGGGELFF
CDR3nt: TGTGCCAGCAGCTTACTCGCGGGAGGCGGGGAGCTGTTTTTT

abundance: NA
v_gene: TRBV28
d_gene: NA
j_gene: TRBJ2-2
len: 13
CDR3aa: CAGGGTHTGELFF
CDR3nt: TGTGCCGGGGGCGGGACCCACACCGGGGAGCTGTTTTTT

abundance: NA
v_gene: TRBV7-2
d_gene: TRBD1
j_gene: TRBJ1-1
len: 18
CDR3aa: CASSFGQGMYPLWTEAFF
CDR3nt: TGTGCCAGCAGCTTTGGACAGGGGATGTACCCGTTATGGACTGAAGCTTTCTTT

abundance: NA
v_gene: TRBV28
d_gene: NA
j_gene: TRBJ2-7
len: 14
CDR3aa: CASSRWERRYEQYF
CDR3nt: TGTGCCAGCAGTCGATGGGAGAGGAGATACGAGCAGTACTTC

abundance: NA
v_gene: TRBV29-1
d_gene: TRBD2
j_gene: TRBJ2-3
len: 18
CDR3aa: CSVKGLAGQTSFTDTQYF
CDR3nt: TGCAGCGTCAAGGGACTAGCGGGCCAAACATCCTTTACAGATACGCAGTATTTT

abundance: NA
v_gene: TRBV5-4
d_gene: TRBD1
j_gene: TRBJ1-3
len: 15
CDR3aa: CASSRGMGQGNTIYF
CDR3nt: TGTGCCAGCAGCAGGGGAATGGGACAGGGCAACACCATATATTTT

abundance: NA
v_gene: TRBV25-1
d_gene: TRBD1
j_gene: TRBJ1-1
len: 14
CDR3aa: CASSQGQVATEAFF
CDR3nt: TGTGCCAGCAGTCAAGGACAGGTGGCCACTGAAGCTTTCTTT

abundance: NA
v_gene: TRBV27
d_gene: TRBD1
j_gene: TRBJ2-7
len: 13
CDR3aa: CASSLSRGPKQYF
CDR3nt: TGTGCCAGCAGTTTATCGAGGGGGCCCAAGCAGTACTTC

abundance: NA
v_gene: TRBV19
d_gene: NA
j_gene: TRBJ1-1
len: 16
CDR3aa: CASSISGTAGRTEAFF
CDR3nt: TGTGCCAGTAGTATTTCGGGGACGGCAGGACGGACTGAAGCTTTCTTT

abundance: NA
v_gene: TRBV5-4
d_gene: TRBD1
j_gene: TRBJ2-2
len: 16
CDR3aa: CASSFSGGPPVGELFF
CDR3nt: TGTGCCAGCAGCTTCTCAGGGGGCCCACCGGTCGGGGAGCTGTTTTTT

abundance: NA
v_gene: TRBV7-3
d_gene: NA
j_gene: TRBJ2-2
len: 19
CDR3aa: CASSLNVQGGTLNTGELFF
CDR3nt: TGTGCCAGCAGCTTAAATGTGCAAGGAGGGACACTTAACACCGGGGAGCTGTTTTTT